Listed below are T cell receptor beta chains from one sample, sequenced in a study of blood T cell repertoires in COVID-19. Some clones are missing from TCRdb's copy, which holds only in-frame ones; the method was immunoSEQ multiplex PCR. This sample has under 100,000 clones, with approximately 78% found just once. The sequencing sample was made of peripheral blood. The receptors shown here come from a human donor in a cohort sampled during active COVID-19. Each CDR3 is given with its conserved first and last residue. D genes are given only for firm matches. Clone size is given for some rows only: seen once, a few or many times, or a class if the clone is expanded.

.	13	TRBV6-5	TRBJ1-1	.	TGTGCCAGCATTAAAGGGGCCAACACTGAAGCTTTCTTT	CASIKGANTEAFF
.	12	TRBV19	TRBJ2-7	.	TGTGCCAATCCGGGCAGGGTCTACGAGCAGTACTTC	CANPGRVYEQYF
few	13	TRBV18	TRBJ1-5	.	TGTGCCAGCTCACCAGGTCGGAATCAGCCCCAGCATTTT	CASSPGRNQPQHF
.	15	TRBV2	TRBJ1-6	TRBD1	TGTGCCAGCAGTGGGCGCGGGACAGTATCATCACCCCTCCACTTT	CASSGRGTVSSPLHF
.	16	TRBV5-1	TRBJ2-7	TRBD2	TGCGCCAGCAGCTCCCCCCTGTCGCGGGGGGGATACGAGCAGTACTTC	CASSSPLSRGGYEQYF
few	13	TRBV2	TRBJ1-1	.	TGTGCCAGCAGGGGAGGGGTTAACACTGAAGCTTTCTTT	CASRGGVNTEAFF
.	14	TRBV7-6	TRBJ1-6	TRBD1	TGTGCCAGCAGACAGACAGGGTGGGATTCACCCCTCCACTTT	CASRQTGWDSPLHF
.	12	TRBV12-3/TRBV12-4	TRBJ2-1	.	TGTGCCAGCAGTTTTCGCTACAATGAGCAGTTCTTC	CASSFRYNEQFF
.	14	TRBV5-1	TRBJ2-2	.	TGCGCCAGCAGCTTGCAGGTGGGCACCGGGGAGCTGTTTTTT	CASSLQVGTGELFF
.	12	TRBV25-1	TRBJ1-4	.	TGTGCCAGCAGTGAACTGAATGAAAAACTGTTTTTT	CASSELNEKLFF
.	14	TRBV28	TRBJ2-7	TRBD2	TGTGCCAGCAGTAGCGGGGGCGGGGTCGTCCAGCAGTACTTC	CASSSGGGVVQQYF
.	15	TRBV5-1	TRBJ2-5	.	TGCGCCAGCAGCGTTGCGTTAGAGAACCAAGAGACCCAGTACTTC	CASSVALENQETQYF
.	14	TRBV3-1/TRBV3-2	TRBJ2-5	.	TGTGCCAGCAGCTTTAGCGGTTCCCAAGAGACCCAGTACTTC	CASSFSGSQETQYF
.	16	TRBV25-1	TRBJ1-2	TRBD1	TGTGCCAGCAGTGAACCCGACAGGGAAAGTGACTATGGCTACACCTTC	CASSEPDRESDYGYTF
once	14	TRBV18	TRBJ1-5	TRBD1	TGTGCCAGCTCACAGGACAGGAACAATCAGCCCCAGCATTTT	CASSQDRNNQPQHF
.	14	TRBV7-8	TRBJ2-2	.	TGTGCCAGCAGCTTAATGGAGGCCACCGGGGAGCTGTTTTTT	CASSLMEATGELFF
.	11	TRBV30	TRBJ1-1	TRBD1	TGTGCCTGGAGTTCAGGGGGAAGAGCTTTCTTT	CAWSSGGRAFF
.	15	TRBV6-5	TRBJ1-6	TRBD1	TGTGCCAGCAGTCCCCAGGGGACAGTTAATTCACCCCTCCACTTT	CASSPQGTVNSPLHF
.	16	TRBV7-2	TRBJ1-2	.	TGTGCCAGCAGCTTAGCGTTCCAGGGCTCAGGGTATGGCCACACCTTC	CASSLAFQGSGYGHTF
.	16	TRBV7-2	TRBJ2-5	TRBD2	TGTGCCAGCAGCCGCATGGGCGGGGGTCCCCAAGAGACCCAGTACTTC	CASSRMGGGPQETQYF
.	12	TRBV6-5	TRBJ2-7	.	TGTGCCACCTACAGGAGCTCCTACGAGCAGTACTTC	CATYRSSYEQYF
.	14	TRBV5-1	TRBJ2-1	.	TGCGCCAGCAGCCCGACAGGTTATCTCAATGAGCAGTTCTTC	CASSPTGYLNEQFF
.	16	TRBV7-2	TRBJ1-5	TRBD1	TGTGCCAGCAGCCCTAAGGGACAGGGGGCTGGGCAGCCCCAGCATTTT	CASSPKGQGAGQPQHF
.	16	TRBV5-4	TRBJ1-2	TRBD1	TGTGCCAGCAGCCCCGGGGGACAGGGCGGGAACTATGGCTACACCTTC	CASSPGGQGGNYGYTF
few	15	TRBV5-1	TRBJ2-3	TRBD2	TGCGCCAGCAGCCCCCGGCGGGGGAACACAGATACGCAGTATTTT	CASSPRRGNTDTQYF
.	16	TRBV5-1	TRBJ1-3	.	TGCGCCAGCAGCTTGGAAGTACAGGCCTCTGGAAACACCATATATTTT	CASSLEVQASGNTIYF
.	16	TRBV28	TRBJ2-1	.	TGTGCCAGCAGCGGTTTGGGGGGGGCGGGGAACAATGAGCAGTTCTTC	CASSGLGGAGNNEQFF
.	15	TRBV5-1	TRBJ2-7	TRBD1	TGCGCCAGCAGCTTATCGGGACAGGCTGCCTACGAGCAGTACTTC	CASSLSGQAAYEQYF
.	15	TRBV5-8	TRBJ2-5	TRBD1	TGTGCCAGCAGCAGCCCCGGGACAGGGGGGAAGACCCAGTACTTC	CASSSPGTGGKTQYF
.	15	TRBV7-3	TRBJ2-1	TRBD2	TGTGCCAGCAGCTTAAGGCGGGGGGCCTACAATGAGCAGTTCTTC	CASSLRRGAYNEQFF
.	15	TRBV5-4	TRBJ2-1	TRBD1	TGTGCCAGCAGCGCCCGGGACAGGGGTTACAATGAGCAGTTCTTC	CASSARDRGYNEQFF
.	16	TRBV6-2/TRBV6-3	TRBJ1-4	.	TGTGCCAGCAGCAGCTACTTAGACACCGCTAATGAAAAACTGTTTTTT	CASSSYLDTANEKLFF
few	16	TRBV3-1/TRBV3-2	TRBJ1-2	.	TGTGCCAGCAGCCAAGAAGGGGCAGGGTACCACTATGGCTACACCTTC	CASSQEGAGYHYGYTF
.	14	TRBV6-5	TRBJ2-1	TRBD2	TGTGCCAGCAGTCGGGGGGGGGTAAACAATGAGCAGTTCTTC	CASSRGGVNNEQFF
.	14	TRBV5-1	TRBJ2-1	.	TGCGCCGGATCGGAGGGGCATACCTACAATGAGCAGTTCTTC	CAGSEGHTYNEQFF
few	15	TRBV18	TRBJ1-6	TRBD1	TGTGCCAGCTCCAGTGAGGAGGGGGCCTATTCACCCCTCCACTTT	CASSSEEGAYSPLHF
.	13	TRBV19	TRBJ2-5	.	TGTGCCAGTAGGGATCTAGGAGGAGAGACCCAGTACTTC	CASRDLGGETQYF
.	12	TRBV18	TRBJ2-7	.	TGTTCTGGGGGCCTCAGCTCCTACGAGCAGTACTTC	CSGGLSSYEQYF
.	12	TRBV18	TRBJ2-7	.	TGTGCCAGCTCCCCACAGCGCTACGAGCAGTACTTC	CASSPQRYEQYF
.	13	TRBV2	TRBJ2-1	.	TGTGCCAGCAGAGTTGGGACTTACAATGAGCAGTTCTTC	CASRVGTYNEQFF
.	13	TRBV6-5	TRBJ1-5	.	TGTGCCAGCTCCCAGGGCAACAATCAGCCCCAGCATTTT	CASSQGNNQPQHF
.	16	TRBV6-2/TRBV6-3	TRBJ2-7	TRBD2	TGTGCCAGCAGTTCCCGACTAGCGGGGGTAGCCTACGAGCAGTACTTC	CASSSRLAGVAYEQYF
.	16	TRBV27	TRBJ2-5	.	TGTGCCAGCAGTTTGGGGCGGGGCATGAGCGGAGAGACCCAGTACTTC	CASSLGRGMSGETQYF
.	14	TRBV5-1	TRBJ1-2	.	TGCGCCAGCAGCGCCGGACAGTCTTACTATGGCTACACCTTC	CASSAGQSYYGYTF
.	14	TRBV6-5	TRBJ1-2	TRBD1	TGTGCCAGCAGGTTCCGGGACAGGGGGCAGTGCTACACCTTC	CASRFRDRGQCYTF
.	16	TRBV6-5	TRBJ2-1	TRBD2	TGTGCCAGCAGTTCACTAGCGGGGGCGGGGTACAATGAGCAGTTCTTC	CASSSLAGAGYNEQFF
once	14	TRBV5-4	TRBJ2-5	.	TGTGCCAGCAGCTTGGACAGGAACAGGGAGACCCAGTACTTC	CASSLDRNRETQYF
.	15	TRBV3-1/TRBV3-2	TRBJ2-2	TRBD1	TGTGCCAGCAGTTTCGTGACAGGGGCGACCGGGGAGCTGTTTTTT	CASSFVTGATGELFF
.	14	TRBV10-3	TRBJ2-7	TRBD2	TGTGCCATCAGGGGACTAGCGGGGGTAGGGGAGCAGTACTTC	CAIRGLAGVGEQYF
.	14	TRBV7-2	TRBJ2-2	TRBD1	TGTGCCAGCAGCTCCTCAGGGGGCGACGGGGAGCTGTTTTTT	CASSSSGGDGELFF
.	15	TRBV27	TRBJ1-2	.	TGTGCCACCCAACCGCTGGGCTACCCTAACTATGGCTACACCTTC	CATQPLGYPNYGYTF
.	16	TRBV7-2	TRBJ1-2	TRBD1	TGTGCCAGCAGCTTTGCCCGGACAGGCTCTCTTAATGGCTACACCTTC	CASSFARTGSLNGYTF
.	16	TRBV24-1	TRBJ2-2	.	TGTGCCACCAGTGATTCCCGACAGGCACACACCGGGGAGCTGTTTTTT	CATSDSRQAHTGELFF